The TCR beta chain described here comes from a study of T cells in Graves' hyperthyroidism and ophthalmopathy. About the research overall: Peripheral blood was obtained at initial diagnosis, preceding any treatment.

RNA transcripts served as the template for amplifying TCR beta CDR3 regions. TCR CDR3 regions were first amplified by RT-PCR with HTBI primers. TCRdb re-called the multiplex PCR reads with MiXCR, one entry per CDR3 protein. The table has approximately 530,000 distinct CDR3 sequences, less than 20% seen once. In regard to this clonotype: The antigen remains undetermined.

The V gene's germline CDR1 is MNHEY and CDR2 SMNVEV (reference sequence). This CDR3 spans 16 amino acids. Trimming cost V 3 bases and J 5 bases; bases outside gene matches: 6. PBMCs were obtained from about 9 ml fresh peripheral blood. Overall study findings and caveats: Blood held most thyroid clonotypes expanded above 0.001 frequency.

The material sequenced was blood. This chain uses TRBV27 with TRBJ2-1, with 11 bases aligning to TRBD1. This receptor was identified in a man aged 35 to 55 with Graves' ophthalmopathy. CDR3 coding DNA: TGTGCCAGCAGTTTCGATGGACAGGGGGCTAACAATGAGCAGTTCTTC. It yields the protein CASSFDGQGANNEQFF.